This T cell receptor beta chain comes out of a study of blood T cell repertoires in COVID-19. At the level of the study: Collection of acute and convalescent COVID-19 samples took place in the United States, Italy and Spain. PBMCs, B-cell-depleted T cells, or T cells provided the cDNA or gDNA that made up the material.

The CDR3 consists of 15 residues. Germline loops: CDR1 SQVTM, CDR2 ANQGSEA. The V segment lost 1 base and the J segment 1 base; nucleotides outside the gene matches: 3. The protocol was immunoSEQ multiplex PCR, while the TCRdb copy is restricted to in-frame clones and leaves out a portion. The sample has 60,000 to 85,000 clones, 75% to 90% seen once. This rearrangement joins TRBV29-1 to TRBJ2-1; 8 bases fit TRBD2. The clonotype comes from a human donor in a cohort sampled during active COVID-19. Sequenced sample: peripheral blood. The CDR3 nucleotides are TGCAGCGTTGAAGGCGGGAGGCTTTCCTACAATGAGCAGTTCTTC. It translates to CSVEGGRLSYNEQFF.